Presented here are 12 T cell receptor beta chains from one specimen sequenced in a study of blood T cell repertoires in COVID-19. Measured with immunoSEQ multiplex PCR; TCRdb has only the in-frame clones, and not every one. The table includes around 170,000 clones, 65% to 85% detected once. Sequenced sample: peripheral blood. The receptors come from a woman aged 80 or over with acute or convalescent COVID-19.

J is TRBJ1-3 and V is TRBV18, with D tentatively TRBD1 (6 bases). V was trimmed by 0 bases and J by 0 bases, leaving 12 bases between them. The CDR3 covers 17 residues. CDR1 and CDR2 (germline): KGHSH, LQKENI. The CDR3 here is CASSPPAGGPSGNTIYF. CDR3 nucleotide sequence: TGTGCCAGCTCACCACCGGCGGGGGGGCCCTCTGGAAACACCATATATTTT.

This chain joins TRBV14 and TRBJ1-2, with 7 bases aligning to TRBD1. The CDR3 loop spans 12 amino acids. Germline trimming cut 6 bases from V and 7 bases from J; bases unmatched to any gene: 5. Germline V gene data show CDR1 as SGHDN and CDR2 as FVKESK. CDR3: CASSRDRLGYTF. CDR3 bases: TGTGCCAGCAGTCGGGACAGACTTGGCTACACCTTC. The whole variable domain, remainder taken from reference TRBV14 and TRBJ1-2, is EAGVTQFPSHSVIEKGQTVTLRCDPISGHDNLYWYRRVMGKEIKFLLHFVKESKQDESGMPNNRFLAERTGGTYSTLKVQPAELEDSGVYFCASSRDRLGYTFGSGTRLTVV.

This sequence joins TRBV6-5 and TRBJ2-7; TRBD2 aligns across 9 bases. The J segment lost 5 bases and the V segment lost 6 bases, leaving 11 bases of the junction unmatched. Germline CDR1 reads MNHEY; CDR2 reads SVGAGI. This CDR3 is built from 15 residues. The CDR3 loop is CASSPPRGRGHEQYF. CDR3 DNA sequence: TGTGCCAGCAGCCCCCCTCGCGGGAGGGGGCACGAGCAGTACTTC.

V is TRBV11-1 and J is TRBJ2-1; 16 positions match TRBD2. Per germline, CDR1 SGHAT and CDR2 FQDESV (reference sequence). This CDR3 spans 15 amino acids. V lost 8 bases to trimming and J lost 11 bases; unmatched junction nucleotides: 9. CDR3 nucleotides: TGTGCCAGCTCGTCACCGGGACTAGCGGGAGGGAAGCAGTTCTTC. It yields the protein CASSSPGLAGGKQFF. Full variable domain (outside the CDR3, taken from reference TRBV11-1 and TRBJ2-1): EAEVAQSPRYKITEKSQAVAFWCDPISGHATLYWYRQILGQGPELLVQFQDESVVDDSQLPKDRFSAERLKGVDSTLKIQPAELGDSAMYLCASSSPGLAGGKQFFGPGTRLTVL.

Remarks on this clone: At one end the junction does not follow the germline gene, possibly because of a read error. The sample holds other DNA sequences that translate to the same CDR3. CDR3 in amino acids: CATSGSGGTEAFF. In nucleotides, the CDR3 is TGTGCCACCAGTGGCTCAGGGGGCACTGAAGCTTTTTTT. The chain links TRBV24-1 to TRBJ1-1; TRBD1 matches 8 bases. The CDR3 length is 13 residues. CDR1 and CDR2 (germline): KGHDR, SFDVKD.

This chain connects TRBV6-6 to TRBJ2-5; no clear D gene. The CDR3 covers 13 residues. Germline CDR1 reads MNHNY; CDR2 reads SVGAGI (reference sequence). Trimming cost V 6 bases and J 4 bases, with 12 bases left between them. CDR3 protein: CASRTTTPETQYF. The CDR3 DNA is TGTGCCAGCAGAACGACAACGCCAGAGACCCAGTACTTC.

The chain has TRBV6-5 and TRBJ1-1; D remains ambiguous. V lost 7 bases, J lost 7 bases, and 19 bases lay in between. The CDR3 covers 14 residues. The germline V gene has CDR1 MNHEY and CDR2 SVGAGI. The CDR3 DNA follows: TGTGCCAGCAACTCCGCGGGTCTTCTAGGTGAAGCTTTCTTT. It codes for CASNSAGLLGEAFF.

CDR3 region: CASNRGWDTEAFF. DNA for the CDR3: TGTGCCAGCAACCGAGGGTGGGACACTGAAGCTTTCTTT. The chain uses TRBV6-6 and TRBJ1-1; D is ambiguous. V dropped 7 bases and J dropped 3 bases, with 12 bases sitting between them. Germline-derived CDR1 and CDR2 are MNHNY and SVGAGI (reference sequence). CDR3 length equals 13 residues.

The V gene is TRBV3-1 (or the pseudogene TRBV3-2), the J gene TRBJ2-1, with 12 bases lining up with TRBD1. This CDR3 comprises 20 residues. The germline gives CDR1 LGHDT, CDR2 YNNKEL (reference sequence). The junction had 19 bases not matched to a gene; V was cut back by 6 bases and J by 4 bases. CDR3 nucleotides: TGTGCCAGCAGTTCCTCGCCGGGACAGGGGGCCCCAATTCGATACAATGAGCAGTTCTTC. Translating gives CASSSSPGQGAPIRYNEQFF.

The chain recombines TRBV7-2 with TRBJ2-1, with 9 bases matching TRBD2. Germline lookup yields CDR1 SGHTA and CDR2 FQGNSA. The J segment lost 8 bases and the V segment lost 0 bases, leaving 2 bases of the junction unmatched. The CDR3 loop spans 14 amino acids. CDR3 bases: TGTGCCAGCAGCTTAGCGGGACTAGCTCATGAGCAGTTCTTC. This gives the protein CASSLAGLAHEQFF.

The chain joins TRBV7-9 to TRBJ1-2; no clear D. Germline V CDR1 and CDR2: SEHNR, FQNEAQ (reference sequence). This CDR3 spans 11 amino acids. Trimming took off 8 bases at V and 8 bases at J, with 12 bases between the two ends. The CDR3 is CASRARGGYTF. The CDR3 nucleotides read TGTGCCAGCCGGGCCCGAGGGGGCTACACCTTC.

Note on this clone: This sample includes further DNA sequences coding for the same CDR3. The chain combines TRBV20-1 with TRBJ2-3, with TRBD1 identical over 7 bases. This CDR3 is 14 amino acids long. The V and J ends lost 6 bases and 3 bases, in that order; junction bases with no gene match: 9. In germline, CDR1 is DFQATT, CDR2 SNEGSKA (reference sequence). CDR3 protein: CSASTGDGTDTQYF. CDR3 bases: TGCAGTGCCAGTACAGGGGATGGGACAGATACGCAGTATTTT.